Sequencing of this T cell receptor (beta chain) was carried out in a study of blood T cell repertoires in COVID-19. Looking at the study overall: From T cells, B-cell-depleted T cells, or PBMCs came the material, which was cDNA or gDNA.

Libraries were prepared by immunoSEQ multiplex PCR; TCRdb keeps only in-frame clonotypes and omits some of them. Among around 200,000 clones listed, approximately 81% were seen once. This CDR3 is built from 13 residues. CDR1 is MGHRA, CDR2 YSYEKL, per germline. V was shortened by 3 bases and J by 4 bases, with 8 bases between the two germline ends. The source is a woman at least 80 years old with acute or convalescent COVID-19. Sequences were obtained from peripheral blood. V gene TRBV4-1 combines with J gene TRBJ2-3; tentative D call: TRBD2 (6 bases). This CDR3 reads CASSHQRADTQYF. The CDR3 coding sequence is TGCGCCAGCAGCCACCAGCGGGCAGATACGCAGTATTTT.